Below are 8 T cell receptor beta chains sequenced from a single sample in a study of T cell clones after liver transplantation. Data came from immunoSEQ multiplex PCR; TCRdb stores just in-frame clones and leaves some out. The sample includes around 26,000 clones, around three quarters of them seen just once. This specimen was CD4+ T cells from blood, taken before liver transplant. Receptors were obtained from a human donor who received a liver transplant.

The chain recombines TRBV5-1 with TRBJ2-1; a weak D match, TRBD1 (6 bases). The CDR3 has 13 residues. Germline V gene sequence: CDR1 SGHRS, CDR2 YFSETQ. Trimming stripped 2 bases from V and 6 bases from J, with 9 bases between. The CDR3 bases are TGCGCCAGCAGCTTCAACAGGGTCAATGAGCAGTTCTTC. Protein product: CASSFNRVNEQFF.

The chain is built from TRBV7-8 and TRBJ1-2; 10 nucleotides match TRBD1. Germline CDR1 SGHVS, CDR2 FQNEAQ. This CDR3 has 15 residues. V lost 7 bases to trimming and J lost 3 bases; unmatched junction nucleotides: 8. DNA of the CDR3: TGTGCCAGCACCCCGGGACAGGGGTTTGACTATGGCTACACCTTC. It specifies CASTPGQGFDYGYTF. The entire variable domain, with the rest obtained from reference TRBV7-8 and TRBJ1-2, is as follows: GAGVSQSPRYKVAKRGQDVALRCDPISGHVSLFWYQQALGQGPEFLTYFQNEAQLDKSGLPSDRFFAERPEGSVSTLKIQRTQQEDSAVYLCASTPGQGFDYGYTFGSGTRLTVV.

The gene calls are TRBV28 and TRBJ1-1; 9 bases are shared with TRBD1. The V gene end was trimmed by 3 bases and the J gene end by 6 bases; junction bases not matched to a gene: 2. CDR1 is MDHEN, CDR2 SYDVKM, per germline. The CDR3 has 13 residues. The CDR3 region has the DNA TGTGCCAGCAGTTTCTGGACAGGGGCTGAAGCTTTCTTT. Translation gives CASSFWTGAEAFF.

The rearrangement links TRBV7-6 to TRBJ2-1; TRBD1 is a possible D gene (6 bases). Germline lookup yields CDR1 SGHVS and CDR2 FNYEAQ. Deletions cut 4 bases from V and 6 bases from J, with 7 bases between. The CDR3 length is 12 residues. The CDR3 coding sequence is TGTGCCAGCAGCTCCAGGGGCAATGAGCAGTTCTTC. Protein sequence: CASSSRGNEQFF.

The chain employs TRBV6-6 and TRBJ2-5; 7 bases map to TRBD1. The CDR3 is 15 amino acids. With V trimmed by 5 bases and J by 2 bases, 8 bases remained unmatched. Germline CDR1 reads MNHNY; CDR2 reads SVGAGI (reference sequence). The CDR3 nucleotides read TGTGCCAGCAGTACCGACAGGGAAGTTCAAGAGACCCAGTACTTC. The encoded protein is CASSTDREVQETQYF.

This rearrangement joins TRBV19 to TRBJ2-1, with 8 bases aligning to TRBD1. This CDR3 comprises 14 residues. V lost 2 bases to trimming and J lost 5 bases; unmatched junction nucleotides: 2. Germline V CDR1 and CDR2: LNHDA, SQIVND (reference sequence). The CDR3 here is CASSIRTGNNEQFF. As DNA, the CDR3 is TGTGCCAGTAGTATAAGGACAGGGAACAATGAGCAGTTCTTC. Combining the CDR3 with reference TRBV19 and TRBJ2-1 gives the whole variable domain DGGITQSPKYLFRKEGQNVTLSCEQNLNHDAMYWYRQDPGQGLRLIYYSQIVNDFQKGDIAEGYSVSREKKESFPLTVTSAQKNPTAFYLCASSIRTGNNEQFFGPGTRLTVL.

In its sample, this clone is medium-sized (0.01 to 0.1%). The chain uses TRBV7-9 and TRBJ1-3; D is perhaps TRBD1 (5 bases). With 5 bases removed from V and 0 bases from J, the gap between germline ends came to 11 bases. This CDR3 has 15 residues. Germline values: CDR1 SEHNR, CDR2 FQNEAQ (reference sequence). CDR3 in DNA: TGTGCCAGCAGCCCGTCGGGGCTCTCTGGAAACACCATATATTTT. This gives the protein CASSPSGLSGNTIYF.

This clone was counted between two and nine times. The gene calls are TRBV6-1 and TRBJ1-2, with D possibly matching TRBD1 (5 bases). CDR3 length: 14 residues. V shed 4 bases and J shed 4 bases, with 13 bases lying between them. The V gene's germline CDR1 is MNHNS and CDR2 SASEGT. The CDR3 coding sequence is TGTGCCAGCAGTGGTAGGGACGGCTTCTATGGCTACACCTTC. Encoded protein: CASSGRDGFYGYTF.